The 15 T cell receptor beta chains below come from one sample, sequenced in a study of Ad26.COV2.S vaccination and SARS-CoV-2 variants (dated by TCRdb to the early 2020s). Per the publication, the treatment or condition label means: around 19 received Ad26.COV2.S at low or high dose, single or two shots; about 5 received placebo; per-sample allocation not given. For vaccine and placebo recipients, repertoires were sequenced using samples collected on day 63 after the first injection. The library was produced with the immunoSEQ multiplex PCR assay. TCRdb took this table from immuneACCESS and kept in-frame rearrangements with V and J called. Such tables lack part of the clones; where checked against another copy, unresolved V genes explain under half of the gap, and the rest is unexplained. For this sample there are a few hundred thousand clones; roughly 90% appear just once. Around 1.7% of the sample is in the top ten clones.

The sample in question was peripheral blood, obtained in a trial of Ad26.COV2.S vaccine versus placebo. The receptors here all came from a person aged 18-60 years who received the Ad26.COV2.S COVID-19 vaccine or a placebo.

This chain links TRBV28 with TRBJ1-2; weak D call: TRBD1 (5 bases). CDR3 length: 13 amino acids. Germline-derived CDR1 and CDR2 are MDHEN and SYDVKM. Deletions cut 5 bases from V and 4 bases from J, with 11 bases between. In nucleotides, the CDR3 is TGTGCCAGCAGTCCAAGGACAAGCTATGGCTACACCTTC. Its translation: CASSPRTSYGYTF.

This chain links TRBV7-2 with TRBJ1-2; perhaps TRBD1 as D (5 bases). There are 16 residues in the CDR3. V dropped 0 bases and J dropped 4 bases, with 15 bases sitting between them. Germline CDR1 reads SGHTA; CDR2 reads FQGNSA. Written as DNA, the CDR3 is TGTGCCAGCAGCTTAGCAGGGGCGGTCATTCTCTATGGCTACACCTTC. Amino acid sequence: CASSLAGAVILYGYTF.

This chain links TRBV25-1 with TRBJ1-4; TRBD1 matches 10 bases. Germline assignment: CDR1 MGHDK and CDR2 SYGVNS. V gave up 5 bases and J gave up 8 bases; unmatched junction bases: 8. This CDR3 region has 15 residues. Here the CDR3 DNA reads TGTGCCAGCAGTCCGTCTGGGACAGGGGTAGAAAAACTGTTTTTT. It yields the protein CASSPSGTGVEKLFF.

This clone was seen only once. V usage is TRBV24-1 and J usage is TRBJ2-1; 7 positions agree with TRBD1. The CDR3 contains 15 residues. The germline gives CDR1 KGHDR, CDR2 SFDVKD. Trimming took 3 bases from V and 4 from J; bases not matched to a gene: 5. CDR3 nucleotide sequence: TGTGCCACCAGTGATCCTCCCAGGGGGTACAATGAGCAGTTCTTC. Translated, it gives CATSDPPRGYNEQFF.

This clone occurred a few times. The genes are TRBV18 and TRBJ1-2; tentative D call: TRBD1 (6 bases). The CDR3 has 16 amino acids. V lost 1 base and J 0 bases, leaving 12 bases between the germline ends. The germline CDR1 and CDR2 sequences are KGHSH and LQKENI. CDR3 bases: TGTGCCAGCTCACCACGAGACAGGTCGGCTAACTATGGCTACACCTTC. Protein: CASSPRDRSANYGYTF.

V usage is TRBV19 and J usage is TRBJ1-1; 7 bases fit TRBD1. Germline values: CDR1 LNHDA, CDR2 SQIVND (reference sequence). The junction had 7 bases not matched to a gene; V was cut back by 5 bases and J by 4 bases. This CDR3 region has 14 residues. The CDR3 DNA sequence: TGTGCCAGTAGTCGACAGGGTGAGGGCACTGAAGCTTTCTTT. Translated: CASSRQGEGTEAFF.

The chain couples TRBV12-3 or TRBV12-4 to TRBJ2-7; D not resolved. The V and J ends lost 6 bases and 2 bases respectively, with 8 bases between them. This CDR3 comprises 12 residues. CDR3 bases: TGTGCCAGCAGCCATCAACCCTACGAGCAGTACTTC. It translates to CASSHQPYEQYF.

This chain connects TRBV18 to TRBJ2-7; 7 bases align to TRBD1. CDR1 KGHSH and CDR2 LQKENI come from the germline V gene. V gave up 2 bases and J gave up 4 bases; unmatched junction bases: 11. The CDR3 totals 16 residues. CDR3: CASSPGPTGSWYEQYF. CDR3 nucleotides: TGTGCCAGCTCACCAGGGCCGACAGGGAGTTGGTACGAGCAGTACTTC.

The rearrangement links TRBV13 to TRBJ2-1; TRBD2 aligns across 11 bases. The CDR3 is made up of 16 amino acids. The trim removed 4 bases at V and 10 bases at J, leaving 12 bases unmatched. Per the germline V gene, CDR1 is PRHDT and CDR2 is FYEKMQ (reference sequence). The CDR3 loop is CASSSFSGGASEEQFF. CDR3 coding DNA: TGTGCCAGCAGCTCGTTTAGCGGGGGGGCATCGGAGGAGCAGTTCTTC.

The chain couples TRBV2 to TRBJ1-1; maybe TRBD1 (5 bases). The ends were cut back, 2 bases at V and 5 bases at J, with 12 bases in the middle. CDR1 and CDR2 (germline): SNHLY, FYNNEI. The CDR3 sequence is 14 residues long. In DNA form, the CDR3 reads TGTGCCAGCAGTGAAAGGGGCCCCTTGACTGAAGCTTTCTTT. It specifies CASSERGPLTEAFF.

The chain combines TRBV9 with TRBJ2-3; TRBD2 agrees at 8 bases. V shed 2 bases, J shed 2 bases, and the junction held 7 bases outside the gene matches. This CDR3 has 16 amino acids. Germline V lookup: CDR1 SGDLS, CDR2 YYNGEE. The CDR3 sequence is CASSVYRGGDTDTQYF. The CDR3 DNA reads TGTGCCAGCAGCGTCTATCGGGGGGGCGACACAGATACGCAGTATTTT.

This clone was seen a single time. The V and J genes are TRBV24-1 and TRBJ2-2; the D gene is possibly TRBD2 (5 bases). The CDR3 runs to 14 residues. Germline assignment: CDR1 KGHDR and CDR2 SFDVKD. The ends were cut back, 3 bases at V and 3 bases at J, with 7 bases in the middle. CDR3 sequence: CATSDTDYTGELFF. In nucleotides, the CDR3 is TGTGCCACCAGTGATACGGACTACACCGGGGAGCTGTTTTTT.

This chain links TRBV3-1 (or the pseudogene TRBV3-2) with TRBJ1-2, with 7 bases lining up with TRBD1. CDR1 is LGHDT, CDR2 YNNKEL, per germline (reference sequence). The CDR3 runs to 13 residues. J lost 8 bases, V lost 4 bases, and 7 bases had no gene match. The CDR3 reads CASSRQGSYGYTF. The DNA for the CDR3 is TGTGCCAGCAGCCGACAGGGTTCATACGGCTACACCTTC.

Turning to this clone: Other DNA sequences from this sample encode an identical CDR3 as well. The J gene is TRBJ2-2, the V gene TRBV6-2 or TRBV6-3; no firm D call. Germline V CDR1 and CDR2: MNHEY, SVGEGT. The CDR3 loop spans 15 amino acids. The ends were cut back, 2 bases at V and 0 bases at J, with 7 bases in the middle. This CDR3 reads CASSYGTSNTGELFF. Here the CDR3 DNA reads TGTGCCAGCAGTTACGGCACCTCGAACACCGGGGAGCTGTTTTTT.

The chain uses TRBV3-1 (or the pseudogene TRBV3-2) and TRBJ2-7, with D possibly being TRBD1 or TRBD2 (5 bases each). CDR3 size: 15 residues. Germline V lookup: CDR1 LGHDT, CDR2 YNNKEL (reference sequence). The V gene lost 0 bases and the J gene lost 4 bases, with 13 bases spanning the gap. CDR3 sequence (DNA): TGTGCCAGCAGCCAAGAAGCCCCGAGGGGTTACGAGCAGTACTTC. Translating it yields CASSQEAPRGYEQYF.